Below are 28 T cell receptor beta chains sequenced from a single sample in a study of early T cells in non-severe SARS-CoV-2 infection. MiXCR was run by TCRdb on the 5' RACE reads, yielding one entry per CDR3 protein. The repertoire holds 45,000 to 55,000 distinct CDR3 sequences, approximately 6.2% seen once, with over 3.5% in the top ten. The sample was whole blood. The receptors were gathered from an adult who was a healthcare worker with PCR-confirmed SARS-CoV-2 infection or an uninfected control (not recorded which).

This clonotype appeared many times. The J gene is TRBJ2-3, the V gene TRBV11-2; D not certain. Trimming cost V 4 bases and J 5 bases, with 7 bases left between them. Germline-derived CDR1 and CDR2 are SGHAT and FQNNGV. The CDR3 sequence is 12 residues long. CDR3 DNA: TGTGCCAGCAGCTCGCTAGGAGATACGCAGTATTTT. Amino acid sequence: CASSSLGDTQYF.

This clonotype was detected many times. The chain uses TRBV4-2 and TRBJ1-1; a possible D gene is TRBD1 (5 bases). CDR3 size: 16 residues. Germline CDR1 is LGHNA and CDR2 is YNFKEQ. The V gene lost 0 bases and the J gene lost 5 bases, with 16 bases spanning the gap. CDR3 residues: CASSQDLGRGGTEAFF. The DNA of the CDR3 is TGTGCCAGCAGCCAAGATCTTGGGAGGGGAGGGACTGAAGCTTTCTTT.

Many counts were recorded for this clonotype. This chain links TRBV5-5 with TRBJ1-4; 11 bases align to TRBD1. The V and J ends lost 4 bases and 0 bases, in that order; junction bases with no gene match: 5. Germline CDR1 SGHKS, CDR2 YYEKEE (reference sequence). The CDR3 has 17 residues. CDR3: CASSTRTGGTTNEKLFF. In DNA, the CDR3 is TGTGCCAGCAGCACTCGGACAGGGGGCACAACTAATGAAAAACTGTTTTTT.

This clonotype was recorded many times. The gene calls are TRBV12-3 or TRBV12-4 and TRBJ2-1; 14 bases line up with TRBD2. The CDR3 spans 14 residues. V shed 8 bases, J shed 8 bases, and the junction held 5 bases outside the gene matches. DNA for the CDR3: TGTGCCAGCCGACTAGCGGGGGGGCGGTATGAGCAGTTCTTC. Its protein is CASRLAGGRYEQFF.

This clonotype was found many times. The chain combines TRBV20-1 with TRBJ2-1, with D uncertain. Trimming cost V 6 bases and J 6 bases, with 18 bases left between them. CDR3 length: 14 amino acids. Germline V gene data show CDR1 as DFQATT and CDR2 as SNEGSKA (reference sequence). The CDR3 protein is CSAPPLQIANEQFF. CDR3 bases: TGCAGTGCCCCCCCCCTGCAGATCGCCAATGAGCAGTTCTTC.

In its sample, this clonotype was seen a few times. This rearrangement joins TRBV11-1 to TRBJ2-4, with D perhaps matching TRBD1 (5 bases). Germline V gene lookup returns CDR1 SGHAT and CDR2 FQDESV (reference sequence). This CDR3 region has 16 residues. Between the trimmed V and J ends, which lost 1 base and 4 bases, there was a span of 14 bases. The CDR3 coding sequence is TGTGCCAGCAGCTTAGTTGAGACAGTAACTAAAAACATTCAGTACTTC. This translates into CASSLVETVTKNIQYF.

Only a few counts were recorded for this clonotype. This chain joins TRBV6-1 and TRBJ2-5, with D tentatively TRBD1 or TRBD2 (6 bases each). Germline V gene lookup returns CDR1 MNHNS and CDR2 SASEGT. The CDR3 sequence is 16 residues long. The V end was cut by 6 bases, the J end by 5 bases, with 22 bases between. CDR3 nucleotide sequence: TGTGCCAGCAGCGGGTGGGGCCCGGGGGCCACGGAGACCCAGTACTTC. Translation gives CASSGWGPGATETQYF.

This clonotype was detected ten times or more. The chain is built from TRBV6-6 and TRBJ1-1; D call uncertain. Trimming pared 7 bases from V and 1 base from J, leaving 13 bases between. The CDR3 consists of 14 residues. Per germline, CDR1 MNHNY and CDR2 SVGAGI (reference sequence). The CDR3 loop reads CASTHAQENTEAFF. The CDR3 DNA reads TGTGCCAGCACCCACGCGCAGGAGAACACTGAAGCTTTCTTT.

The chain is built from TRBV12-5 and TRBJ1-4; TRBD1 aligns across 8 bases. Unmatched junction bases numbered 9, after V lost 4 bases and J lost 11 bases. CDR1 LGHNT and CDR2 FRNRAP come from the germline V gene. The CDR3 sequence is 14 residues long. The CDR3 region has the DNA TGTGCTAGTGGTTCGGACAGGGCTGTGGTCAAACTGTTTTTT. It yields the protein CASGSDRAVVKLFF.

This clonotype was seen at least ten times. The chain uses TRBV12-3 or TRBV12-4 and TRBJ1-1; D might be TRBD1 (6 bases). This CDR3 comprises 13 residues. V lost 4 bases to trimming and J lost 1 base, with 7 bases between them. The CDR3 is CASSWGQNTEAFF. In DNA form, the CDR3 reads TGTGCCAGCAGTTGGGGACAGAACACTGAAGCTTTCTTT.

This rearrangement joins TRBV2 to TRBJ2-4; a possible D gene is TRBD1 (6 bases). Between the trimmed V and J ends, which lost 7 bases and 5 bases, there was a span of 18 bases. This CDR3 spans 15 amino acids. Germline CDR1 and CDR2: SNHLY and FYNNEI. CDR3 in DNA: TGTGCCAGCAAAAGCAAGACAGGAATCGAAAACATTCAGTACTTC. This gives the protein CASKSKTGIENIQYF. Looking up the rest from reference TRBV2 and TRBJ2-4 gives the full variable domain: EPEVTQTPSHQVTQMGQEVILRCVPISNHLYFYWYRQILGQKVEFLVSFYNNEISEKSEIFDDQFSVERPDGSNFTLKIRSTKLEDSAMYFCASKSKTGIENIQYFGAGTRLSVL.

This clonotype appeared many times. This chain uses TRBV20-1 with TRBJ2-5; D not resolved. The germline CDR1 and CDR2 sequences are DFQATT and SNEGSKA (reference sequence). The CDR3 length is 13 residues. V was pared by 4 bases and J by 1 base, with 10 bases between. In nucleotides, the CDR3 is TGCAGTGCTATCCTGAGCCTCCAAGAGACCCAGTACTTC. Its protein is CSAILSLQETQYF.

This clonotype was detected ten times or more. The rearrangement joins TRBV5-5 to TRBJ1-4, with D possibly TRBD1 on 6 matching bases. V shed 4 bases and J shed 0 bases, with 10 bases lying between them. CDR1 is SGHKS and CDR2 is YYEKEE in the germline V gene (reference sequence). The length of the CDR3 is 15 residues. CDR3 protein: CASSTWTATNEKLFF. For the CDR3, the DNA is TGTGCCAGCAGCACCTGGACAGCAACTAATGAAAAACTGTTTTTT.

This clonotype has at least ten counts. This rearrangement joins TRBV6-6 to TRBJ1-4; no clear D gene. Trimming removed 0 bases from V and 5 bases from J, with 13 bases in between. CDR3 length: 16 residues. CDR1 and CDR2 from the germline V gene are MNHNY and SVGAGI (reference sequence). The CDR3 loop reads CASSYSKGVQNEKLFF. DNA of the CDR3: TGTGCCAGCAGTTACTCGAAGGGAGTCCAAAATGAAAAACTGTTTTTT.

This clonotype was seen repeatedly, ten times or more. This chain connects TRBV4-1 to TRBJ1-5; D might be TRBD1 (6 bases). Germline V CDR1 and CDR2: MGHRA, YSYEKL. Trimming took 4 bases from V and 2 from J, leaving 12 bases between them. This CDR3 has 15 residues. CDR3 in DNA: TGCGCCAGCAGCCGGAACAGGGATGGCAATCAGCCCCAGCATTTT. Translating gives CASSRNRDGNQPQHF.

The sample holds a few counts of this clonotype. J is TRBJ2-1 and V is TRBV6-1; 7 bases line up with TRBD2. This CDR3 is 14 amino acids long. CDR1 is MNHNS, CDR2 SASEGT, per germline. V lost 6 bases, J lost 5 bases, and 7 bases stayed unmatched. The CDR3 loop is CASSPRAGDNEQFF. Written as DNA, the CDR3 is TGTGCCAGCAGCCCCCGGGCGGGAGACAATGAGCAGTTCTTC.

This clonotype was counted at least ten times. The chain has TRBV19 and TRBJ1-2; unclear D gene. The CDR3 has 15 residues. Looked up from germline, CDR1 is LNHDA and CDR2 is SQIVND (reference sequence). Trimming removed 4 bases at V and 2 bases at J, with 14 bases between. This CDR3 reads CASSTLPDGNYGYTF. The CDR3 DNA sequence: TGTGCCAGTAGTACCCTACCCGACGGAAACTATGGCTACACCTTC. The full variable domain, with the rest looked up from reference TRBV19 and TRBJ1-2, is DGGITQSPKYLFRKEGQNVTLSCEQNLNHDAMYWYRQDPGQGLRLIYYSQIVNDFQKGDIAEGYSVSREKKESFPLTVTSAQKNPTAFYLCASSTLPDGNYGYTFGSGTRLTVV.

This clonotype was detected ten times or more. This chain connects TRBV6-5 to TRBJ1-4; TRBD1 might be the D (6 bases). Trimming removed 6 bases at V and 7 bases at J, with 15 bases between. Germline CDR1 MNHEY, CDR2 SVGAGI. The CDR3 contains 14 residues. The CDR3 DNA reads as TGTGCCAGCAGGGGGGGGGCCCGCGCTGAAAAACTGTTTTTT. Its translation is CASRGGARAEKLFF.

This clonotype was counted ten times or more. V gene TRBV29-1 combines with J gene TRBJ2-5; the match to TRBD1 covers 12 bases. CDR3 length equals 16 residues. Germline trimming cut 6 bases from V and 5 bases from J; bases unmatched to any gene: 13. Germline CDR1 is SQVTM and CDR2 is ANQGSEA. CDR3 in DNA: TGCAGCGTCTCCGGGACAGGGGGCACTCTAAGGGAGACCCAGTACTTC. Its protein product is CSVSGTGGTLRETQYF.

In DNA, the CDR3 is TGCAGCGTATATACTAACGGACAGGGATGGACCTACGAGCAGTACTTC. Its translation: CSVYTNGQGWTYEQYF. J is TRBJ2-7 and V is TRBV29-1; 8 positions match TRBD1. After removal of 6 bases from V and 2 bases from J, the junction contained 15 bases not matched to a gene. Germline assignment: CDR1 SQVTM and CDR2 ANQGSEA. The CDR3 sequence is 16 residues long.

This clonotype was seen ten or more times. The V and J genes are TRBV7-6 and TRBJ2-7, with D perhaps TRBD1 or TRBD2 (6 bases each). With 5 bases removed from V and 2 bases from J, the gap between germline ends came to 16 bases. There are 15 residues in the CDR3. Per the germline V gene, CDR1 is SGHVS and CDR2 is FNYEAQ. The CDR3 sequence is CASSPLGGIPYEQYF. CDR3 bases: TGTGCCAGCAGCCCCTTAGGGGGGATTCCCTACGAGCAGTACTTC.

This clonotype was counted many times. The chain is built from TRBV28 and TRBJ2-7, with D tentatively TRBD1 (6 bases). Trimming shortened V by 9 bases and J by 1 base, and 22 bases separated the two germline ends. Germline CDR1 reads MDHEN; CDR2 reads SYDVKM. The CDR3 runs 16 residues. CDR3 residues: CASYDTRTVLSYEQYF. The CDR3 DNA sequence: TGTGCCAGTTATGACACCAGGACAGTACTTTCCTACGAGCAGTACTTC.

V gene TRBV12-3 or TRBV12-4 combines with J gene TRBJ2-3; TRBD1 matches 8 bases. J lost 5 bases, V lost 3 bases, and 4 bases had no gene match. The CDR3 spans 14 residues. This CDR3 is CASSFQGAGDTQYF. CDR3 nucleotide sequence: TGTGCCAGCAGTTTTCAGGGGGCCGGAGATACGCAGTATTTT.

This clonotype was recorded many times. The V gene is TRBV20-1, the J gene TRBJ2-7; 9 bases agree with TRBD1. The germline V gene has CDR1 DFQATT and CDR2 SNEGSKA (reference sequence). Trimming removed 6 bases from V and 3 bases from J; junction bases left unmatched: 9. The CDR3 length is 14 residues. CDR3 region: CSATSRDRDYEQYF. The CDR3 DNA follows: TGCAGTGCAACCTCCCGGGACAGGGACTACGAGCAGTACTTC.

The sample holds many counts of this clonotype. This CDR3 is CSVELGNTDTQYF. As DNA, the CDR3 is TGCAGCGTTGAATTGGGGAACACAGATACGCAGTATTTT. The V gene is TRBV29-1, the J gene TRBJ2-3; D uncertain. The V end lost 2 bases, the J end lost 2 bases, and 8 bases lay between the germline ends. The CDR3 is 13 residues long. Germline CDR1 and CDR2: SQVTM and ANQGSEA.

The genes are TRBV6-2 or TRBV6-3 and TRBJ1-2; D not certain. CDR1 MNHEY and CDR2 SVGEGT come from the germline V gene. The ends were cut back, 0 bases at V and 11 bases at J, with 16 bases in the middle. This CDR3 comprises 14 residues. CDR3 region: CASSYSKSQPGYTF. The CDR3 DNA is TGTGCCAGCAGTTACTCGAAGTCCCAGCCTGGGTACACCTTC.

The chain uses TRBV7-9 and TRBJ1-5, with D perhaps matching TRBD1 (6 bases). V lost 5 bases and J 6 bases, leaving 11 bases between the germline ends. The CDR3 contains 13 residues. CDR1 SEHNR and CDR2 FQNEAQ come from the germline V gene (reference sequence). The CDR3 sequence: CASSPPRGQPQHF. The CDR3 bases are TGTGCCAGCAGCCCCCCCAGGGGTCAGCCCCAGCATTTT.

In this sample, this clonotype turned up many times. J is TRBJ2-4 and V is TRBV6-6; no clear D. Germline assignment: CDR1 MNHNY and CDR2 SVGAGI (reference sequence). The V gene lost 6 bases and the J gene lost 0 bases, with 12 bases spanning the gap. The CDR3 is 15 residues long. CDR3 DNA sequence: TGTGCCAGCAGCCCCCGGAGATTAGCCAAAAACATTCAGTACTTC. Amino acids: CASSPRRLAKNIQYF.